These T cell receptor beta chains were read from a single sample in a study of blood T cell repertoires in COVID-19. Libraries were prepared by immunoSEQ multiplex PCR; TCRdb keeps only in-frame clonotypes and omits some of them. In the table there are about 420,000 clones, 70% to 90% of which are singletons. Sequencing was performed on peripheral blood. The receptors stem from a man between 18 and 29 years old with COVID-19, enrolled during active disease. The CDR3 runs from the conserved cysteine through the conserved F or W. Each record gives: clone size, V gene, D gene, J gene, CDR3 protein, CDR3 DNA. The D gene is left open where the match is weak. Part of the rows lack a size; the others show once, few, many or a class for expanded clones.

>-|TRBV7-2|-|TRBJ2-7
CASSSPRDYEQYF
TGTGCCAGCAGCTCCCCCCGGGATTACGAGCAGTACTTC
>-|TRBV2|-|TRBJ2-5
CASSDPGSGETQYF
TGTGCCAGCAGTGATCCGGGGTCGGGGGAGACCCAGTACTTC
>-|TRBV7-9|-|TRBJ2-5
CASSLVQAQETQYF
TGTGCCAGCAGCTTAGTACAGGCCCAAGAGACCCAGTACTTC
>-|TRBV28|TRBD1|TRBJ2-3
CASTQPTGGWAQWF
TGTGCCAGTACCCAACCCACAGGGGGCTGGGCGCAGTGGTTT
>once|TRBV19|-|TRBJ1-1
CASSIVGGTEAFF
TGTGCCAGTAGTATAGTAGGGGGAACTGAAGCTTTCTTT
>-|TRBV10-1|-|TRBJ2-7
CASSETRQIYYEQYF
TGCGCCAGCAGCGAGACCAGACAAATCTACTACGAGCAGTACTTC
>-|TRBV5-4|TRBD2|TRBJ2-7
CASSLGLAGITYEQYF
TGTGCCAGCAGCTTGGGTCTAGCGGGTATAACCTACGAGCAGTACTTC
>once|TRBV9|TRBD1|TRBJ2-3
CASSGETGSDTQYF
TGTGCCAGCAGCGGAGAGACAGGGTCAGATACGCAGTATTTT
>-|TRBV27|-|TRBJ2-3
CASSFWGRDSHTQYF
TGTGCCAGCAGTTTTTGGGGTCGCGACAGTCATACGCAGTATTTT
>-|TRBV15|-|TRBJ1-5
CATSRDLGANQPQHF
TGTGCCACCAGCAGAGATCTGGGAGCGAATCAGCCCCAGCATTTT
>-|TRBV5-4|TRBD1|TRBJ1-2
CASSRDSKANYGYTF
TGTGCCAGCAGCCGGGACAGCAAAGCTAACTATGGCTACACCTTC
>-|TRBV2|-|TRBJ1-4
CASSEGQVNEKLFF
TGTGCCAGCAGTGAGGGGCAGGTTAATGAAAAACTGTTTTTT
>-|TRBV7-9|TRBD1|TRBJ2-7
CASSPPTGGAAYEQYF
TGTGCCAGCAGCCCCCCGACAGGGGGCGCCGCCTACGAGCAGTACTTC
>-|TRBV12-3/TRBV12-4|TRBD1|TRBJ2-7
CASSVDRVDEQYF
TGTGCCAGCAGTGTCGACAGGGTGGACGAGCAGTACTTC
>once|TRBV3-1/TRBV3-2|-|TRBJ2-3
CASSPDSFITDTQYF
TGTGCCAGCAGCCCTGACTCTTTCATCACAGATACGCAGTATTTT
>-|TRBV2|TRBD1|TRBJ1-2
CASIKTGGYGYTF
TGTGCCAGCATAAAGACAGGGGGCTATGGCTACACCTTC
>few|TRBV7-2|TRBD1|TRBJ2-7
CASSFFIKTGSHEQYF
TGTGCCAGCAGCTTCTTCATTAAGACAGGGTCCCACGAGCAGTACTTC
>-|TRBV13|TRBD2|TRBJ2-5
CASSPRTSGGDNQETQYF
TGTGCCAGCAGCCCCCGGACTAGCGGGGGGGACAACCAAGAGACCCAGTACTTC